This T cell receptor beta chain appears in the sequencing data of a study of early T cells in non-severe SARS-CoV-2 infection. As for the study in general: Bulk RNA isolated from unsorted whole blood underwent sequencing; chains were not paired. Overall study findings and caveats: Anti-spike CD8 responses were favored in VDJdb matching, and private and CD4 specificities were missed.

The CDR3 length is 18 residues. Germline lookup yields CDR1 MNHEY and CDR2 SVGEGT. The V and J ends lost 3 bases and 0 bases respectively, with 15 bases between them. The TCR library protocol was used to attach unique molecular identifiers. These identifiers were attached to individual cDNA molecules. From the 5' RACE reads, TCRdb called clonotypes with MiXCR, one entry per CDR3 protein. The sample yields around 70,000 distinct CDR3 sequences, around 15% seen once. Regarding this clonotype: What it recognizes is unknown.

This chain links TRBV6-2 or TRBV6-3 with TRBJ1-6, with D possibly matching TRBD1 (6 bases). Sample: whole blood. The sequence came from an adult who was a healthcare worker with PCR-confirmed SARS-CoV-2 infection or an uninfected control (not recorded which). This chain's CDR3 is CASSYGGWGSSYNSPLHF. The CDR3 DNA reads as TGTGCCAGCAGTTATGGGGGCTGGGGTAGCTCCTATAATTCACCCCTCCACTTT.